This T cell receptor (beta chain) originates from a study of regulatory T cells in long-lasting Graves disease. General study results and limits: Persistent disease was characterized by preferential usage of TRBV28, TRBJ1-2 and TRBJ2-5.

CDR1 and CDR2 from the germline V gene are SQVTM and ANQGSEA. CDR3 length equals 13 residues. The trim removed 6 bases at V and 2 bases at J, leaving 5 bases unmatched. The time point: persistent/refractory GD, antithyroid drugs over 5 years with positive TRAb. PBMC-derived RNA was used for the TCR library. An endocrinology unit in Xi'an, China, supplied the patients. As regards this clonotype: Its antigen remains unknown.

Researchers made TCR beta libraries by using iRepertoire HTBI primers and running Arm-PCR on CDR3 regions. MiXCR was run by TCRdb on the multiplex PCR reads, yielding one entry per CDR3 protein. The profile covers 400,000 to 600,000 distinct CDR3 sequences, with 20% to 25% appearing a single time and 7% to 9% taken by the ten largest. Source: peripheral blood mononuclear cells (PBMCs), taken when the disease was refractory, from a patient treated with antithyroid drugs. The genes are TRBV29-1 and TRBJ2-3; 7 bases align to TRBD2. This sequence originates from a female donor with Graves disease. The chain's CDR3 is CSVGGIATDTQYF. CDR3 bases: TGCAGCGTCGGGGGGATTGCCACAGATACGCAGTATTTT.